Listed below are T cell receptor beta chains from one sample, sequenced in a study of blood T cell repertoires in COVID-19. The protocol was immunoSEQ multiplex PCR, while the TCRdb copy is restricted to in-frame clones and leaves out a portion. The repertoire consists of about 140,000 clones, with under 85% occurring once and the leading ten covering approximately 1.8%. The sample consisted of PBMCs or T cells enriched from blood (not recorded which). The receptor source for this set is a woman younger than 35 who had been exposed to COVID-19. CDR3s include the opening cysteine and the closing phenylalanine or tryptophan. D genes are given only for firm matches. Part of the rows lack a size; the others show once, few, many or a class for expanded clones.

TRBV30	.	.	TRBJ1-2	CAWSPGAYGYTF	TGTGCCTGGAGCCCAGGGGCCTATGGCTACACCTTC
TRBV5-5	.	TRBD1	TRBJ1-3	CASRRQGESSGNTIYF	TGTGCCAGCAGGCGACAGGGGGAAAGCTCTGGAAACACCATATATTTT
TRBV15	.	.	TRBJ2-7	CATSSVNRISYEQYF	TGTGCCACCAGCAGTGTAAACAGGATCTCCTACGAGCAGTACTTC
TRBV5-6	few	TRBD1	TRBJ1-4	CASSSEQGAGNEKLFF	TGTGCCAGCAGCTCCGAACAGGGGGCCGGTAATGAAAAACTGTTTTTT
TRBV5-6	.	.	TRBJ1-4	CASSLDGELFF	TGTGCCAGCAGCTTGGATGGAGAACTGTTTTTT
TRBV5-6	.	TRBD1	TRBJ2-7	CASSLAQGAWEQYF	TGTGCCAGCAGCTTGGCGCAGGGGGCATGGGAGCAGTACTTC
TRBV9	.	.	TRBJ2-2	CASSVGGGTGELFF	TGTGCCAGCAGCGTAGGCGGCGGAACCGGGGAGCTGTTTTTT
TRBV7-2	few	.	TRBJ2-1	CASSLVGSDEQFF	TGTGCCAGCAGCTTAGTTGGTTCGGATGAGCAGTTCTTC
TRBV11-2	.	.	TRBJ1-5	CASSPLAGDNQPQHF	TGTGCCAGCAGCCCCTTGGCGGGTGACAATCAGCCCCAGCATTTT
TRBV18	.	.	TRBJ1-1	CASSPIQGDEAFF	TGTGCCAGCTCACCAATACAGGGAGATGAAGCTTTCTTT
TRBV7-9	.	TRBD2	TRBJ2-1	CASSLGRGVGYNEQFF	TGTGCCAGCAGCTTAGGACGGGGGGTCGGGTACAATGAGCAGTTCTTC
TRBV19	.	TRBD2	TRBJ2-2	CASRPGLAGGRNTGELFF	TGTGCCAGTAGACCGGGACTAGCGGGAGGGCGGAACACCGGGGAGCTGTTTTTT
TRBV14	few	.	TRBJ1-1	CASSRTQGMYTEAFF	TGTGCCAGCAGCCGGACACAGGGTATGTACACTGAAGCTTTCTTT
TRBV4-2	once	TRBD1	TRBJ2-3	CASSRETGVMYF	TGTGCCAGCAGCCGAGAGACAGGGGTTATGTATTTT
TRBV28	.	TRBD1	TRBJ1-2	CASSPPDRDYGYTF	TGTGCCAGCAGTCCCCCCGACAGGGACTATGGCTACACCTTC
TRBV3-1/TRBV3-2	.	TRBD2	TRBJ2-2	CASSQGGGATGELFF	TGTGCCAGCAGCCAGGGGGGAGGGGCCACCGGGGAGCTGTTTTTT
TRBV10-3	few	.	TRBJ2-2	CAISESETGELFF	TGTGCCATCAGTGAGTCGGAGACCGGGGAGCTGTTTTTT
TRBV19	.	.	TRBJ1-5	CASMRYRGGNQPQHF	TGTGCCAGTATGAGATATAGGGGGGGAAATCAGCCCCAGCATTTT
TRBV19	.	.	TRBJ1-2	CASSYYYGYTF	TGTGCCAGTAGCTATTACTATGGCTACACCTTC
TRBV6-2/TRBV6-3	few	TRBD1	TRBJ1-6	CASSQDRGRNSPLHF	TGTGCCAGCAGCCAAGACAGGGGCCGTAATTCACCCCTCCACTTT
TRBV27	.	.	TRBJ1-5	CASGLTEPQHF	TGTGCCAGCGGATTGACAGAGCCCCAGCATTTT
TRBV2	.	TRBD1	TRBJ1-5	CASRTRGGNQPQHF	TGTGCCAGCAGAACCAGGGGGGGCAATCAGCCCCAGCATTTT
TRBV3-1/TRBV3-2	.	TRBD2	TRBJ2-7	CASSQDGTSGYEQYF	TGTGCCAGCAGCCAAGATGGTACTAGCGGGTACGAGCAGTACTTC
TRBV19	.	.	TRBJ1-1	CASTRGGNTEAFF	TGTGCCAGTACCCGGGGAGGTAACACTGAAGCTTTCTTT
TRBV18	.	.	TRBJ1-1	CASSPPARNTEAFF	TGTGCCAGCTCACCACCGGCCAGGAACACTGAAGCTTTCTTT
TRBV30	.	.	TRBJ2-1	CAWSWAGSDINEQFF	TGTGCCTGGAGTTGGGCCGGGAGTGATATTAATGAGCAGTTCTTC
TRBV28	few	TRBD1	TRBJ1-5	CASSLGQGYQPQHF	TGTGCCAGCAGCCTAGGACAGGGCTATCAGCCCCAGCATTTT
TRBV9	.	.	TRBJ2-2	CASSTTELNTGELFF	TGTGCCAGCAGCACGACAGAACTGAACACCGGGGAGCTGTTTTTT
TRBV21-1	.	.	TRBJ2-3	CARGREVGTDTQYF	TGTGCCAGGGGGCGGGAGGTCGGCACAGATACGCAGTATTTT
TRBV5-6	.	TRBD1	TRBJ1-2	CASRPNRGSNYGYTF	TGTGCCAGCAGACCCAACAGGGGAAGTAACTATGGCTACACCTTC
TRBV5-5	.	TRBD2	TRBJ2-1	CASSLGGLAGAHNEQFF	TGTGCCAGCAGCTTGGGGGGACTAGCGGGAGCTCACAATGAGCAGTTCTTC
TRBV7-2	medium-sized	.	TRBJ2-7	CASSRSGYEQYF	TGTGCCAGCAGCCGTAGCGGCTACGAGCAGTACTTC
TRBV6-2/TRBV6-3	.	.	TRBJ2-7	CASSYTGEQYF	TGTGCCAGCAGTTACACCGGCGAGCAGTACTTC
TRBV2	.	.	TRBJ2-3	CASMRRTTDTQYF	TGTGCCAGCATGAGGAGGACCACAGATACGCAGTATTTT
TRBV4-1	.	TRBD1	TRBJ1-2	CASSHLGGDRYYGYTF	TGCGCCAGCAGCCACCTAGGCGGGGACAGATATTATGGCTACACCTTC
TRBV21-1	.	.	TRBJ1-2	CASSKTLTGTANYGYTF	TGTGCCAGCAGCAAAACACTAACCGGGACAGCTAACTATGGCTACACCTTC
TRBV19	.	.	TRBJ1-5	CASIGQQYNQPQHF	TGTGCCAGTATAGGACAGCAATACAATCAGCCCCAGCATTTT
TRBV28	.	.	TRBJ1-5	CASSFAGRITYSNQPQHF	TGTGCCAGCAGTTTCGCGGGGAGGATTACTTATAGCAATCAGCCCCAGCATTTT
TRBV20-1	.	.	TRBJ2-5	CSARTHRTQYF	TGCAGTGCTAGAACCCACAGAACCCAGTACTTC
TRBV6-4	few	TRBD2	TRBJ2-2	CASRAGENTGELFF	TGTGCCAGCCGGGCGGGAGAGAACACCGGGGAGCTGTTTTTT
TRBV5-4	.	.	TRBJ2-7	CASSLDLGRRREQYF	TGTGCCAGCAGCTTGGACCTCGGGAGAAGGCGCGAGCAGTACTTC
TRBV28	once	TRBD2	TRBJ2-2	CASSRGLGLAGVKNTGELFF	TGTGCCAGCAGTCGCGGCCTGGGACTAGCGGGAGTTAAAAACACCGGGGAGCTGTTTTTT
TRBV28	.	.	TRBJ2-7	CSSCGAYEQYF	TGCAGTAGCTGCGGCGCCTACGAGCAGTACTTC
TRBV5-8	.	TRBD1	TRBJ1-3	CASSIDRAFGNTIYF	TGTGCCAGCAGCATCGACAGGGCCTTTGGAAACACCATATATTTT
TRBV24-1	.	.	TRBJ1-2	CATTTEGRQSGYTF	TGTGCCACCACCACTGAGGGCCGTCAGAGCGGCTACACCTTC